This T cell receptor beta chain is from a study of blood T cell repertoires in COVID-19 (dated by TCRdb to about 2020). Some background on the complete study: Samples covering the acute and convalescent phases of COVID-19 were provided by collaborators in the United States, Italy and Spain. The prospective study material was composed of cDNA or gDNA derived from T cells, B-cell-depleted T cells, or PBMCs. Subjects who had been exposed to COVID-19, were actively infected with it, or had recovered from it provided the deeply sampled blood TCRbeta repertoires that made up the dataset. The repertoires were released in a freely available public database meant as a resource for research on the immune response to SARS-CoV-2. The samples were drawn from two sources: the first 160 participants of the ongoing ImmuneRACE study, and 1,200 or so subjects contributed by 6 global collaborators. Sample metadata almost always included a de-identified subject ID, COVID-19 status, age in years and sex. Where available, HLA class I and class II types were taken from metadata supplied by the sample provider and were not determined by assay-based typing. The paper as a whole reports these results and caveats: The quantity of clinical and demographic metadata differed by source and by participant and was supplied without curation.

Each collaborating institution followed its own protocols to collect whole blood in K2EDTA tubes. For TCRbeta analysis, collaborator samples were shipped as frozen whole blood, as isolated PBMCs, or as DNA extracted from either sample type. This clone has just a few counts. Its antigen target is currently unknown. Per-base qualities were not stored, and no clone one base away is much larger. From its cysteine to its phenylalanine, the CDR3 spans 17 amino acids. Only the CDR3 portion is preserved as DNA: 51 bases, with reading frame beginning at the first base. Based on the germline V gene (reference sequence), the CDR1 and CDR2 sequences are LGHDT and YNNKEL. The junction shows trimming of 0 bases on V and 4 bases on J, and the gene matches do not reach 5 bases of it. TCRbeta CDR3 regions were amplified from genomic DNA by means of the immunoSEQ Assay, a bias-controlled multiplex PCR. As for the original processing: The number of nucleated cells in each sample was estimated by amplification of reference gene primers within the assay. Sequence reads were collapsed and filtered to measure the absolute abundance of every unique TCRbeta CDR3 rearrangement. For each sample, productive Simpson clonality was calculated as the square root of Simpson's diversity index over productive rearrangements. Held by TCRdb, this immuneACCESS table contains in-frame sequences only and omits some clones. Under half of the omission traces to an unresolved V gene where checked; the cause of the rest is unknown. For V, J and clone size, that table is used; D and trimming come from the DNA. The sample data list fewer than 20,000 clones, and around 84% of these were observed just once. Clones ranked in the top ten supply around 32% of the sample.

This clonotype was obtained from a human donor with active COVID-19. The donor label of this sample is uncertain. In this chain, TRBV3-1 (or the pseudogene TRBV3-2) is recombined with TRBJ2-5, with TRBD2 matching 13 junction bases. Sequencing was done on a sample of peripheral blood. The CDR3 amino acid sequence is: CASSQDGLAGAGETQYF. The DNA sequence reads TGTGCCAGCAGCCAAGATGGACTAGCGGGAGCGGGAGAGACCCAGTACTTC.